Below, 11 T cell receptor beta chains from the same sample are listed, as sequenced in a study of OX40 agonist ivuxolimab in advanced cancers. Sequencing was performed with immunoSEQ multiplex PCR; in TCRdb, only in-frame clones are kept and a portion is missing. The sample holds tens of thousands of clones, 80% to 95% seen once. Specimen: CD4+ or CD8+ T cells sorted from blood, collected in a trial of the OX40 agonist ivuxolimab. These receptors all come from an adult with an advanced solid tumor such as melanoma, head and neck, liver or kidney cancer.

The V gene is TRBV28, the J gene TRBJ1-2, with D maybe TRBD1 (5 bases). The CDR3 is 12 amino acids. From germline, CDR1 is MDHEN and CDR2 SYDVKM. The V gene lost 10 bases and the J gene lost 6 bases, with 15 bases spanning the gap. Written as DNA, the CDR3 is TGTGCCATACTGGGGCTTGGGCATGGCTACACCTTC. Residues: CAILGLGHGYTF.

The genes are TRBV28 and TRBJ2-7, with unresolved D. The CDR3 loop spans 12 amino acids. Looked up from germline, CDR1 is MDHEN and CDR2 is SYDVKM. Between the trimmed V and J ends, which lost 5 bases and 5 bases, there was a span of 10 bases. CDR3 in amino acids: CASSPWANEQYF. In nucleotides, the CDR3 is TGTGCCAGCAGTCCATGGGCCAACGAGCAGTACTTC. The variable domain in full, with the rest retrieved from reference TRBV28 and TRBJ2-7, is DVKVTQSSRYLVKRTGEKVFLECVQDMDHENMFWYRQDPGLGLRLIYFSYDVKMKEKGDIPEGYSVSREKKERFSLILESASTNQTSMYLCASSPWANEQYFGPGTRLTVT.

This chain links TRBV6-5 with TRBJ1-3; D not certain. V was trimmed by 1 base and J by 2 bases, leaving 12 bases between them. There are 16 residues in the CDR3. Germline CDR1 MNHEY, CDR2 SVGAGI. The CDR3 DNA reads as TGTGCCAGCAGTTACTTAGCGGAGGAAACTGGAAACACCATATATTTT. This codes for CASSYLAEETGNTIYF.

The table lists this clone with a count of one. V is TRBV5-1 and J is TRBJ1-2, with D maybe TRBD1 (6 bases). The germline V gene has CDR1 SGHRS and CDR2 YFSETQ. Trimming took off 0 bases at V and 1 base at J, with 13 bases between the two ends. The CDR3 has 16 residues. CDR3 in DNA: TGCGCCAGCAGCTTGGGTCCAGGACAGATTAACTATGGCTACACCTTC. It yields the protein CASSLGPGQINYGYTF.

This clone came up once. Here the CDR3 reads CASSELGDSYNEQFF. The CDR3 DNA reads TGTGCCAGCAGTGAATTGGGGGATTCCTACAATGAGCAGTTCTTC. The chain has TRBV6-1 and TRBJ2-1; D may be TRBD1 or TRBD2 (5 bases each). Germline assignment: CDR1 MNHNS and CDR2 SASEGT. V was pared by 2 bases and J by 1 base, with 9 bases between. The CDR3 extends over 15 amino acids.

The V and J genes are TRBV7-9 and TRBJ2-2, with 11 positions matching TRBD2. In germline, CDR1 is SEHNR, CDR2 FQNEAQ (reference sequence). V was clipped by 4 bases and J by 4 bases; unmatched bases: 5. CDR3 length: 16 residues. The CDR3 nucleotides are TGTGCCAGCAGCTCCGGGACTAGCGGTTTCACCGGGGAGCTGTTTTTT. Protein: CASSSGTSGFTGELFF. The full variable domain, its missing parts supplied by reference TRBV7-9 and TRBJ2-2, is DTGVSQNPRHKITKRGQNVTFRCDPISEHNRLYWYRQTLGQGPEFLTYFQNEAQLEKSRLLSDRFSAERPKGSFSTLEIQRTEQGDSAMYLCASSSGTSGFTGELFFGEGSRLTVL.

CDR3 sequence reads: CASSRISGDTYGTDTQYF. The DNA for the CDR3 is TGTGCCAGCAGCCGCATAAGCGGGGACACGTACGGCACAGATACGCAGTATTTT. The chain has TRBV14 and TRBJ2-3, with D possibly TRBD2 on 7 matching bases. Germline CDR1 is SGHDN and CDR2 is FVKESK. This CDR3 comprises 18 residues. V was cut by 4 bases and J by 1 base, with 21 bases left in between.

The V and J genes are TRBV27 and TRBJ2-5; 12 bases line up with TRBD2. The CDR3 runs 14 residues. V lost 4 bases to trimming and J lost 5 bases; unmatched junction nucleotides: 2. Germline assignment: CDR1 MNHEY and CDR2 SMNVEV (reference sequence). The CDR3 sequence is CASSSSGGGETQYF. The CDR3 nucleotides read TGTGCCAGCAGTTCTAGCGGGGGGGGTGAGACCCAGTACTTC.

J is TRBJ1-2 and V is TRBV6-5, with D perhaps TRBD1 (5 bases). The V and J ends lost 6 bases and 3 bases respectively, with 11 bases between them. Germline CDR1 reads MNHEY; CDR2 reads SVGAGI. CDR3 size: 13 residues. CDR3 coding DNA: TGTGCCAGCAGCGGAGGGACGCACTATGGCTACACCTTC. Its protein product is CASSGGTHYGYTF.

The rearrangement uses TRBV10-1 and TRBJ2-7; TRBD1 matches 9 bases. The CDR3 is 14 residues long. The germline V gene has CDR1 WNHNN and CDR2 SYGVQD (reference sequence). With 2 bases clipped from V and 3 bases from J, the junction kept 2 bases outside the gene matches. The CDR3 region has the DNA TGCGCCAGCAGTGAGGGGACAGGGTTCTACGAGCAGTACTTC. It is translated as CASSEGTGFYEQYF.

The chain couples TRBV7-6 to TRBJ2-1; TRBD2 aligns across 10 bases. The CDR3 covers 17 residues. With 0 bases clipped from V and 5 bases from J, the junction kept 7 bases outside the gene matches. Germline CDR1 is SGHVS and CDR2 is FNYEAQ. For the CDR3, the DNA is TGTGCCAGCAGCTTAGCGTTCAGCGGGGGGGCCGACAATGAGCAGTTCTTC. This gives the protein CASSLAFSGGADNEQFF.